The 18 T cell receptor beta chains below come from one sample, sequenced in a study of CD8 T cells in Susac syndrome. Roughly 0.45 to 1 ug RNA was reverse transcribed with random hexamers. In TCRdb, the immunoSEQ multiplex PCR reads were re-called with MiXCR into one record per CDR3 protein. Among more than 150,000 distinct CDR3 sequences listed, just under 95% were seen once. The specimen sequenced was CD4+ T cells from PBMCs. These TCRs come from a human donor in good health.

The CDR3 region is CASSQLAGNNEQFF. CDR3 nucleotide sequence: TGCGCCAGCAGCCAACTAGCGGGGAACAATGAGCAGTTCTTC. This sequence joins TRBV4-3 and TRBJ2-1; 9 bases match TRBD2. The CDR3 has 14 amino acids. Germline-derived CDR1 and CDR2 are LGHNA and YSLEER. V was clipped by 2 bases and J by 5 bases; unmatched bases: 1.

The V call is TRBV6-6, the J call TRBJ2-7; TRBD2 matches 10 bases. The V and J ends lost 0 bases and 3 bases, in that order; junction bases with no gene match: 5. This CDR3 is built from 16 residues. CDR1 is MNHNY, CDR2 SVGAGI, per germline (reference sequence). CDR3 nucleotide sequence: TGTGCCAGCAGTTACTCGGCGAGCGGGGGGGGCTACGAGCAGTACTTC. Its translation: CASSYSASGGGYEQYF.

J is TRBJ1-6 and V is TRBV7-2, with no clear D. The germline V gene encodes CDR1 SGHTA and CDR2 FQGNSA. The V end was cut by 1 base, the J end by 7 bases, with 11 bases between. The CDR3 spans 15 residues. The CDR3 loop reads CASSLVAGENSPLHF. DNA for the CDR3: TGTGCCAGCAGCTTAGTCGCAGGAGAAAATTCACCCCTCCACTTT.

The chain recombines TRBV6-6 with TRBJ1-5; unclear D gene. The V gene's germline CDR1 is MNHNY and CDR2 SVGAGI (reference sequence). The V and J ends lost 5 bases and 9 bases respectively, with 23 bases between them. The CDR3 loop spans 16 amino acids. The CDR3: CASSMQDPRSGRPQHF. The CDR3 DNA sequence: TGTGCCAGCAGTATGCAAGACCCCAGGAGCGGGAGGCCCCAGCATTTT.

The chain carries TRBV14 and TRBJ2-2, with D hard to call. Looked up from germline, CDR1 is SGHDN and CDR2 is FVKESK. This CDR3 is 13 amino acids long. Trimming stripped 2 bases from V and 7 bases from J, with 8 bases between. CDR3 loop: CASSQSVGGELFF. The CDR3 DNA reads as TGTGCCAGCAGCCAAAGCGTAGGCGGGGAGCTGTTTTTT.

This sequence joins TRBV24-1 and TRBJ2-1, with D hard to call. CDR3 length: 11 residues. Germline CDR1 is KGHDR and CDR2 is SFDVKD. Trimming shortened V by 1 base and J by 6 bases, and 0 bases separated the two germline ends. CDR3 coding DNA: TGTGCCACCAGTGATTTCAATGAGCAGTTCTTC. The encoded protein is CATSDFNEQFF.

J is TRBJ2-5 and V is TRBV7-2, with D possibly TRBD2 on 5 matching bases. Trimming removed 1 base from V and 2 bases from J, with 11 bases in between. The germline gives CDR1 SGHTA, CDR2 FQGNSA. The CDR3 is made up of 15 amino acids. CDR3 region: CASSLGSTGQETQYF. The CDR3 coding sequence is TGTGCCAGCAGCTTAGGTTCTACGGGACAAGAGACCCAGTACTTC.

This sequence joins TRBV5-4 and TRBJ2-2; no firm D call. CDR3 size: 15 residues. The germline V gene encodes CDR1 SGHNT and CDR2 YYREEE (reference sequence). Trimming took 6 bases from V and 2 from J, leaving 14 bases between them. The CDR3 loop is CASTQKNSNTGELFF. DNA of the CDR3: TGTGCCAGCACCCAGAAAAATAGTAACACCGGGGAGCTGTTTTTT.

The chain joins TRBV30 to TRBJ2-5, with 8 nucleotides matching TRBD1. The V gene's germline CDR1 is GTSNPN and CDR2 SVGIG (reference sequence). V trimming: 7 bases; J trimming: 3 bases; junction bases outside the gene matches: 7. CDR3 length: 13 amino acids. The CDR3 DNA is TGTGCCTACGGCCCAGGGGGCGAAGAGACCCAGTACTTC. Translated, it gives CAYGPGGEETQYF. The full variable domain, completed using reference TRBV30 and TRBJ2-5, is SQTIHQWPATLVQPVGSPLSLECTVEGTSNPNLYWYRQAAGRGLQLLFYSVGIGQISSEVPQNLSASRPQDRQFILSSKKLLLSDSGFYLCAYGPGGEETQYFGPGTRLLVL.

The CDR3 DNA sequence: TGTGCCACCAGCAGAGGAGGGGCCTATGGCTACACCTTC. It is translated as CATSRGGAYGYTF. The chain employs TRBV15 and TRBJ1-2, with D tentatively TRBD1 (5 bases). This CDR3 region has 13 residues. Per germline, CDR1 LNHNV and CDR2 YYDKDF (reference sequence). Trimming removed 1 base from V and 4 bases from J, with 7 bases in between.

In this sample, this clonotype turned up once. The chain combines TRBV2 with TRBJ1-5; D gene ambiguous. Germline CDR1 and CDR2: SNHLY and FYNNEI. The V and J ends lost 4 bases and 8 bases respectively, with 12 bases between them. This CDR3 spans 13 amino acids. CDR3: CASSVQSLKPQHF. In DNA, the CDR3 is TGTGCCAGCAGTGTTCAGAGTTTGAAGCCCCAGCATTTT.

The V and J genes are TRBV3-1 and TRBJ2-2; perhaps TRBD1 as D (5 bases). Germline CDR1 reads LGHDT; CDR2 reads YNNKEL (reference sequence). Trimming cost V 6 bases and J 5 bases, with 10 bases left between them. The CDR3 is 13 amino acids. CDR3 residues: CASRARETGELFF. CDR3 coding DNA: TGTGCCAGCAGGGCCAGGGAAACCGGGGAGCTGTTTTTT.

In this sample, this clonotype turned up once. The chain links TRBV21-1 to TRBJ1-2. TRBV21-1 is a pseudogene segment. The CDR3 totals 14 residues. The CDR3 sequence is CASNGQGPPNGYTF. Here the CDR3 DNA reads TGTGCCAGCAACGGCCAGGGTCCTCCGAATGGCTACACCTTC.

This chain uses TRBV5-5 with TRBJ1-5, with D perhaps TRBD1 (5 bases). Trimming stripped 0 bases from V and 9 bases from J, with 19 bases between. This CDR3 has 16 residues. The germline CDR1 and CDR2 sequences are SGHKS and YYEKEE (reference sequence). The CDR3 reads CASSLDPGRQGMPQHF. The CDR3 nucleotides are TGTGCCAGCAGCTTGGATCCAGGGCGCCAGGGAATGCCCCAGCATTTT.

This chain uses TRBV5-1 with TRBJ2-5; the match to TRBD2 covers 11 bases. V was pared by 0 bases and J by 5 bases, with 9 bases of the junction left unmatched. Germline CDR1 is SGHRS and CDR2 is YFSETQ. CDR3 length: 17 amino acids. The DNA for the CDR3 is TGCGCCAGCAGCTTGGATGTTAGCGGGGGGGCAACCGAGACCCAGTACTTC. This codes for CASSLDVSGGATETQYF.

The chain joins TRBV30 to TRBJ2-7, with D maybe TRBD1 (6 bases). The ends were cut back, 1 base at V and 3 bases at J, with 10 bases in the middle. This CDR3 contains 13 residues. The germline V gene encodes CDR1 GTSNPN and CDR2 SVGIG (reference sequence). CDR3 coding DNA: TGTGCCTGGAGTGCTCCGGACAGCTACGAGCAGTACTTC. Encoded protein: CAWSAPDSYEQYF.

CDR3 coding DNA: TGTGCCAGTACAGCAATCTACTCTGGAAACACCATATATTTT. This gives the protein CASTAIYSGNTIYF. The V gene is TRBV19, the J gene TRBJ1-3, with D unclear. Trimming removed 7 bases at V and 0 bases at J, with 10 bases between. CDR1 and CDR2 (germline): LNHDA, SQIVND (reference sequence). The length of the CDR3 is 14 residues.

The chain employs TRBV5-1 and TRBJ2-7, with 7 bases lining up with TRBD1. Germline values: CDR1 SGHRS, CDR2 YFSETQ. V dropped 0 bases and J dropped 7; count of bases not matched to a gene: 4. This CDR3 is 13 amino acids long. The CDR3 coding sequence is TGCGCCAGCAGCTTGGAGGGGGCAGGGGAGCAGTACTTC. Protein: CASSLEGAGEQYF.